The clone carrying this TCR beta chain was observed at least ten times. The V gene end was trimmed by 6 bases and the J gene end by 9 bases; junction bases not matched to a gene: 7. The germline CDR1 and CDR2 sequences are MDHEN and SYDVKM. The CDR3 sequence is 13 residues long. From RNA, the CDR3 regions of TCR beta chains were amplified and sequenced. HTBI-primed first-round RT-PCR preceded second-round multiplex PCR. One entry per CDR3 protein, called by TCRdb with MiXCR from the multiplex PCR reads. The data show about 220,000 distinct CDR3 sequences, roughly 21% seen once. This record belongs to a study of Graves' ophthalmopathy and Graves' hyperthyroidism. Study as a whole: Pretreatment peripheral blood was obtained at initial diagnosis.

Where ophthalmopathy was present, donors had moderate-to-severe activity, CAS ≥3, NOSPECS ≥4 and duration under 3 months. The diagnosis combined clinical symptoms, thyroxine, TRAb, thyroid ultrasound and orbital computed tomography scans. The starting material, approximately 10 ml of fresh peripheral blood, provided the PBMCs. The chain is built from TRBV28 and TRBJ1-5, with 8 bases that match TRBD1. The sequenced sample consisted of peripheral blood. The receptor was isolated from a woman in her forties or fifties with Graves' ophthalmopathy. CDR3 sequence (DNA): TGTGCCAGCAGGCCGGGACAGGAACGGCCCCAGCATTTT. Protein: CASRPGQERPQHF. The full variable domain, its missing parts supplied by reference TRBV28 and TRBJ1-5, is DVKVTQSSRYLVKRTGEKVFLECVQDMDHENMFWYRQDPGLGLRLIYFSYDVKMKEKGDIPEGYSVSREKKERFSLILESASTNQTSMYLCASRPGQERPQHFGDGTRLSIL.